This TCR beta chain is drawn from a study of stem cell transplantation in POMP-related autoinflammatory disease. Prominent immunodeficiency with autoinflammation defined PRAID. Study-wide points: In PRAID patients, the number of distinct TRB V-J gene pairings was restricted. A trend toward lower repertoire diversity and greater clonality appeared in every analyzed T-cell subset of PRAID patients.

Per germline, CDR1 SGHRS and CDR2 YFSETQ. Trimming removed 0 bases at V and 4 bases at J, with 7 bases between. There are 13 residues in the CDR3. About this clone itself: The antigen is undetermined.

Method: immunoSEQ multiplex PCR; TCRdb's copy keeps in-frame clones and lacks some. The data contain approximately 4,900 clones, 92% of them seen just once; the ten biggest clones take up roughly 2.2%. The source of this sequence is a human patient with POMP-related autoinflammation and immune dysregulation (PRAID). The T cells may come from the graft donor. The chain has TRBV5-1 and TRBJ1-2, with D possibly TRBD1 on 6 matching bases. Here the sequenced sample was CD8+ T cells from PBMCs, taken after stem cell transplantation. The CDR3 coding sequence is TGCGCCAGCAGCTTGGGGGGGGCCTATGGCTACACCTTC. Protein: CASSLGGAYGYTF. The full variable domain, its missing parts supplied by reference TRBV5-1 and TRBJ1-2, is KAGVTQTPRYLIKTRGQQVTLSCSPISGHRSVSWYQQTPGQGLQFLFEYFSETQRNKGNFPGRFSGRQFSNSRSEMNVSTLELGDSALYLCASSLGGAYGYTFGSGTRLTVV.